Listed here are 20 T cell receptor beta chains from one sample, sequenced in a study of T cell repertoires in cytomegalovirus infection (dated by TCRdb to between 2018 and 2021). For these receptors, no antigen is known. The intended sense of this specimen's treatment or condition label: in vitro stimulation with specific CMV peptide epitopes to enrich CMV-specific T cells. Sequencing used an Illumina HiSeq 1500. TCRdb reran the public reads through fastp at Q25 and MiXCR, keeping productive beta chains. Identical CDR3 proteins give one entry, which carries the most common genes and DNA. The sample table records more than 55,000 distinct CDR3 sequences; 20% to 25% of these occur just once. The leading ten clones occupy about 63% of the sample. Sequences were derived from CD8+ T cells from cultured PBMCs, sampled from culture after CMV antigen stimulation. These receptor sequences come from a human donor in good health (CMV status not recorded). Some clones in this sample may be carry-over from other donors' samples.

Only a few counts were recorded for this clonotype. The chain carries TRBV7-9 and TRBJ2-1; 7 bases agree with TRBD1. This CDR3 is built from 15 residues. Trimming removed 5 bases from V and 7 bases from J; junction bases left unmatched: 11. Per germline, CDR1 SEHNR and CDR2 FQNEAQ (reference sequence). CDR3: CASSPDRFIRNEQFF. DNA for the CDR3: TGTGCCAGCAGCCCGGACAGGTTTATCAGAAATGAGCAGTTCTTC.

Only a few counts were recorded for this clonotype. The rearrangement uses TRBV7-2 and TRBJ1-2, with 7 bases that match TRBD1. The V gene end was trimmed by 1 base and the J gene end by 3 bases; junction bases not matched to a gene: 2. The CDR3 loop spans 14 amino acids. CDR1 and CDR2 from the germline V gene are SGHTA and FQGNSA. The CDR3 here is CASSLDRGDYGYTF. The CDR3 DNA reads TGTGCCAGCAGCTTAGACAGGGGAGACTATGGCTACACCTTC.

This chain uses TRBV6-2 or TRBV6-3 with TRBJ1-5, with D hard to call. The germline V gene has CDR1 MNHEY and CDR2 SVGEGT. This CDR3 comprises 17 residues. The ends were cut back, 5 bases at V and 7 bases at J, with 24 bases in the middle. The CDR3 bases are TGTGCCAGCAGTCTCACCTCACTACATTCCCTAAGCCAGCCCCAGCATTTT. Translated: CASSLTSLHSLSQPQHF.

The chain joins TRBV4-1 to TRBJ2-3; D not certain. Germline V gene sequence: CDR1 MGHRA, CDR2 YSYEKL. The CDR3 sequence is 15 residues long. V was trimmed by 1 base and J by 5 bases, leaving 13 bases between them. Here the CDR3 DNA reads TGCGCCAGCAGCCAAGGGGATGCGATTGGAGATACGCAGTATTTT. Residues: CASSQGDAIGDTQYF.

This clonotype appeared a few times. This chain uses TRBV7-8 with TRBJ2-7; a weak D match, TRBD1 (7 bases). CDR1 SGHVS and CDR2 FQNEAQ come from the germline V gene. Deletions cut 0 bases from V and 2 bases from J, with 14 bases between. The CDR3 runs 16 residues. CDR3 bases: TGTGCCAGCAGCTTAGCGCGGGACAGAGGAACCTACGAGCAGTACTTC. Translation gives CASSLARDRGTYEQYF.

In its sample, this clonotype was seen once. This CDR3 reads CASSQDDTARKGYTF. In nucleotides, the CDR3 is TGCGCCAGCAGCCAAGATGATACGGCTCGAAAAGGCTACACCTTC. The gene calls are TRBV4-1 and TRBJ1-2; no definite D call. Germline V lookup: CDR1 MGHRA, CDR2 YSYEKL. The CDR3 totals 15 residues. The V gene lost 0 bases and the J gene lost 8 bases, with 16 bases spanning the gap.

The chain links TRBV11-2 to TRBJ1-2, with TRBD1 as a possible D gene (5 bases). V lost 3 bases and J 3 bases, leaving 20 bases between the germline ends. The germline CDR1 and CDR2 sequences are SGHAT and FQNNGV. The CDR3 totals 17 residues. The CDR3 reads CASSFVLGQGGDYGYTF. In nucleotides, the CDR3 is TGTGCCAGCAGCTTTGTTCTGGGGCAGGGAGGGGACTATGGCTACACCTTC.

The CDR3 protein is CATRPGLAGAEQFF. CDR3 nucleotides: TGTGCCACCCGCCCGGGACTAGCGGGGGCTGAGCAGTTCTTC. V and J are TRBV15 and TRBJ2-1; the match to TRBD2 covers 14 bases. This CDR3 is built from 14 residues. Germline V gives CDR1 LNHNV, CDR2 YYDKDF (reference sequence). The V gene end was trimmed by 8 bases and the J gene end by 9 bases; junction bases not matched to a gene: 6.

CDR3 nucleotide sequence: TGCGCCAGCAGCCAAACAGCCCCCTTAGATACGCAGTATTTT. This sequence encodes CASSQTAPLDTQYF. The V and J genes are TRBV5-1 and TRBJ2-3; no clear D gene. CDR3 size: 14 residues. The germline gives CDR1 SGHRS, CDR2 YFSETQ. Trimming pared 4 bases from V and 5 bases from J, leaving 14 bases between. Complete variable domain (other parts from reference TRBV5-1 and TRBJ2-3): KAGVTQTPRYLIKTRGQQVTLSCSPISGHRSVSWYQQTPGQGLQFLFEYFSETQRNKGNFPGRFSGRQFSNSRSEMNVSTLELGDSALYLCASSQTAPLDTQYFGPGTRLTVL.

The rearrangement links TRBV7-8 to TRBJ2-5, with 7 bases matching TRBD2. Germline loops: CDR1 SGHVS, CDR2 FQNEAQ. The junction had 5 bases not matched to a gene; V was cut back by 0 bases and J by 4 bases. This CDR3 has 15 residues. In DNA form, the CDR3 reads TGTGCCAGCAGCTTAGCGAATTGGGGGGGAGAGACCCAGTACTTC. Amino acid sequence: CASSLANWGGETQYF.

This clonotype was seen a handful of times. The chain links TRBV6-6 to TRBJ1-4; D perhaps matches TRBD1 (6 bases). Germline V gives CDR1 MNHNY, CDR2 SVGAGI (reference sequence). Trimming took off 8 bases at V and 5 bases at J, with 12 bases between the two ends. The CDR3 sequence is 13 residues long. Written as DNA, the CDR3 is TGTGCCAGCGTAGGACAGATAAATGAAAAACTGTTTTTT. It is translated as CASVGQINEKLFF.

The J gene is TRBJ2-5, the V gene TRBV29-1; D not resolved. Germline loops: CDR1 SQVTM, CDR2 ANQGSEA. This CDR3 spans 13 amino acids. V was clipped by 6 bases and J by 2 bases, with 13 bases between them. The CDR3 sequence: CSVPKEIQETQYF. As DNA, the CDR3 is TGCAGCGTCCCTAAGGAAATACAAGAGACCCAGTACTTC.

This clonotype was counted between two and nine times. The chain uses TRBV7-9 and TRBJ1-4; D possibly corresponds to TRBD1 (5 bases). The CDR3 sequence is 15 residues long. V was clipped by 6 bases and J by 10 bases, with 21 bases between them. Looked up from germline, CDR1 is SEHNR and CDR2 is FQNEAQ (reference sequence). The CDR3 is CASRGGEAVKAKLFF. In DNA, the CDR3 is TGTGCCAGCAGAGGAGGGGAGGCGGTAAAAGCAAAACTGTTTTTT.

J is TRBJ2-1 and V is TRBV6-1; D is possibly TRBD1 (6 bases). The CDR3 extends over 14 amino acids. Trimming took off 7 bases at V and 0 bases at J, with 10 bases between the two ends. The germline gives CDR1 MNHNS, CDR2 SASEGT. This CDR3 is CASNPQGSYNEQFF. CDR3 sequence (DNA): TGTGCCAGCAACCCACAGGGCTCCTACAATGAGCAGTTCTTC.

A remark on this clonotype: A much bigger clone sits one base away, suggesting this may be a read error. This chain connects TRBV6-6 to TRBJ1-1; D unresolved. The germline CDR1 and CDR2 sequences are MNHNY and SVGAGI (reference sequence). V gave up 7 bases and J gave up 6 bases, with 12 bases separating them. CDR3 length equals 12 residues. For the CDR3, the DNA is TGTGCCAGCATTTATACTGGGCCTGAAGCTTTCTTT. This codes for CASIYTGPEAFF.

In its sample, this clonotype was seen a few times. The gene calls are TRBV7-7 and TRBJ1-1; no clear D gene. CDR1 is SSHAT and CDR2 is FNYEAQ in the germline V gene (reference sequence). The CDR3 consists of 13 residues. Deletions cut 3 bases from V and 0 bases from J, with 5 bases between. CDR3 DNA: TGTGCCAGCAGCTTCGACCTGAACACTGAAGCTTTCTTT. Translation: CASSFDLNTEAFF.

This chain joins TRBV7-9 and TRBJ1-3; D gene uncertain. Germline V gene data show CDR1 as SEHNR and CDR2 as FQNEAQ (reference sequence). This CDR3 comprises 12 residues. V dropped 11 bases and J dropped 0 bases, with 8 bases sitting between them. CDR3: CASAHSGNTIYF. The CDR3 DNA reads as TGTGCCTCGGCACACTCTGGAAACACCATATATTTT.

The rearrangement links TRBV7-8 to TRBJ1-2; D remains unclear. The CDR3 consists of 13 residues. V dropped 2 bases and J dropped 4 bases, with 8 bases sitting between them. Per the germline V gene, CDR1 is SGHVS and CDR2 is FQNEAQ. The CDR3 region is CASSLFAGYGYTF. Written as DNA, the CDR3 is TGTGCCAGCAGCTTATTTGCGGGCTATGGCTACACCTTC.

The chain has TRBV7-2 and TRBJ2-2, with 10 bases fitting TRBD2. The CDR3 spans 18 residues. After removal of 2 bases from V and 4 bases from J, the junction contained 10 bases not matched to a gene. Per the germline V gene, CDR1 is SGHTA and CDR2 is FQGNSA. CDR3 in DNA: TGTGCCAGCAGCTTAAAGCGGTTAGCGGGGGGTGGCACCGGGGAGCTGTTTTTT. It specifies CASSLKRLAGGGTGELFF.

The chain's CDR3 is CASSFPGIEQFF. The CDR3 coding sequence is TGTGCCAGCAGCTTCCCCGGGATAGAGCAGTTCTTC. The chain carries TRBV6-2 or TRBV6-3 and TRBJ2-1; D might be TRBD2 (5 bases). Germline values: CDR1 MNHEY, CDR2 SVGEGT. The CDR3 length is 12 residues. Trimming left V 6 bases short and J 10 bases short, with 13 bases between.